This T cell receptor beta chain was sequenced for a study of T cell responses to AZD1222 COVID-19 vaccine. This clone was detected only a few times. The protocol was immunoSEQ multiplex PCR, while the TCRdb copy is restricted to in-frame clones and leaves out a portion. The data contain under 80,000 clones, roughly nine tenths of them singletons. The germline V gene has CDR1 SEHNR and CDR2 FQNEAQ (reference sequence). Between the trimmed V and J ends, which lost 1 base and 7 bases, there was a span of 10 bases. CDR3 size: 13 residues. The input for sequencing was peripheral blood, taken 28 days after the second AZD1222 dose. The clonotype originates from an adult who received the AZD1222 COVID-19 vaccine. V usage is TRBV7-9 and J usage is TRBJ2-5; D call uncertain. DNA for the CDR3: TGTGCCAGCAGCTTAGAAACCCGAGGGACCCAGTACTTC. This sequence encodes CASSLETRGTQYF.